This T cell receptor beta chain emerged from a study of cytomegalovirus exposure and HLA in healthy donors. The CDR3 has 14 residues. Germline assignment: CDR1 SGDLS and CDR2 YYNGEE. V lost 2 bases, J lost 8 bases, and 16 bases lay in between. Vbeta (60) and Jbeta (13) primers were used in the PCR. Only in-frame clones appear in the TCRdb table, and some are missing; sequencing was by immunoSEQ multiplex PCR. The sample holds more than 25,000 clones. As regards this clone: This specimen includes other DNA sequences encoding the same CDR3.

The sample consisted of PBMCs. This clonotype originated in a man aged 30 to 45 in good health and CMV-seronegative. This sequence joins TRBV9 and TRBJ1-2; D ambiguous. The CDR3 region has the DNA TGTGCCAGCAGCGTTTCATCCGGCCCTAGCGGCTACACCTTC. Protein: CASSVSSGPSGYTF.